A selection of T cell receptor beta chains follows, all from one sample in a study of PD-1 blockade in classical Hodgkin lymphoma. Repertoires were generated with immunoSEQ multiplex PCR, while TCRdb's copy carries only in-frame clones and drops some. The sample lists almost 95,000 clones; 75% to 85% were seen once. The sample consisted of peripheral blood mononuclear cells (PBMCs), taken before the fourth cycle of nivolumab. The receptors come from a human donor with classical Hodgkin lymphoma. The CDR3 runs from the conserved cysteine through the conserved F or W. D genes are given only for firm matches. Clone size, where shown, is once, few, many, or a class for clones that have expanded.

TGTGCCAGCAGCTTGGTGGGCCCAGATACGCAGTATTTT CASSLVGPDTQYF TRBJ2-3 TRBV5-6 . .
TGTGCCAGTAGTAAACAGGGGTCCGATCAGCCCCAGCATTTT CASSKQGSDQPQHF TRBJ1-5 TRBV19 TRBD1 .
TGTGCCAGCAGTCTGGACAGGGATGTTTACGAGCAGTACTTC CASSLDRDVYEQYF TRBJ2-7 TRBV6-5 TRBD1 .
TGTGCCAGCAGCTTAGGTTGGGTCCCGGCCGGGGAGCTGTTTTTT CASSLGWVPAGELFF TRBJ2-2 TRBV7-9 . .
TGTGCCAGCAGCCCTTCGGTGGTGTACGGGGAGCTGTTTTTT CASSPSVVYGELFF TRBJ2-2 TRBV14 . .
TGTGCCAGCAGTACTGCTAGCGGGAGAGGAGGAGAGCAGTTCTTC CASSTASGRGGEQFF TRBJ2-1 TRBV28 TRBD2 .
TGTGCCAGCAGTGATTCTGCAGGCTATGGCTACACCTTC CASSDSAGYGYTF TRBJ1-2 TRBV2 . medium-sized
TGTGCCAGCAGCTTAGATTGGGATCACACCGGGGAGCTGTTTTTT CASSLDWDHTGELFF TRBJ2-2 TRBV7-9 . .
TGCGCCAGCAGCTTCAGACCGGGACAGGGTAACACCGGGGAGCTGTTTTTT CASSFRPGQGNTGELFF TRBJ2-2 TRBV5-1 TRBD1 .
TGCGCCAGCCCTGGGACAGGGGAGTCAGATACGCAGTATTTT CASPGTGESDTQYF TRBJ2-3 TRBV10-1 TRBD1 .
TGCGCCAGCAGCTTGATCCTCAGCTCTGCAACTAATGAAAAACTGTTTTTT CASSLILSSATNEKLFF TRBJ1-4 TRBV5-1 . .
TGTGCCAGCAGCTCCCGACTAGCGGGAGGCCAAGAGACCCAGTACTTC CASSSRLAGGQETQYF TRBJ2-5 TRBV13 TRBD2 .
TGTGCCAGCAGCCCGGGGACTAGCGGGAGTAATCTGCGGCAGTACTTC CASSPGTSGSNLRQYF TRBJ2-7 TRBV5-4 TRBD2 .
TGTGCCAGCAGCAGAGCGGGAGGGGGAGAGACCCAGTACTTC CASSRAGGGETQYF TRBJ2-5 TRBV11-3 TRBD2 .
TGTGCCAGCAGCCAAGATGCTGGGGAGAATCACGAGCAGTACTTC CASSQDAGENHEQYF TRBJ2-7 TRBV14 . .
TGTGCCAGTAGTCCAACTTCCTACAATGAGCAGTTCTTC CASSPTSYNEQFF TRBJ2-1 TRBV19 . .
TGTGCCAGCAGCTTACTGGGGCGGGAGTGGGAGACCCAGTACTTC CASSLLGREWETQYF TRBJ2-5 TRBV7-2 TRBD2 .
TGTGCCAGCAGTCGAAGGGGCAGGGGTAATGACGTAGAAAAACTGTTTTTT CASSRRGRGNDVEKLFF TRBJ1-4 TRBV27 . .
TGTGCCAGCAGCTTCCCCGACAGGGGGGAGTTCGAGCAGTACTTC CASSFPDRGEFEQYF TRBJ2-7 TRBV7-2 TRBD1 .
TGTGCCAGCAGGCCTGTTACAGGGACCGCTGAAGCTTTCTTT CASRPVTGTAEAFF TRBJ1-1 TRBV6-5 . .
TGTGCCAGCAGCACCCCGCTGATCCGTCATGAGCAGTTCTTC CASSTPLIRHEQFF TRBJ2-1 TRBV7-2 . .
TGTGCCAGTAGTACCAGGACTAGCGGGGTCCGTAATGAGCAGTTCTTC CASSTRTSGVRNEQFF TRBJ2-1 TRBV19 TRBD2 .
TGCAGCGTTGCACGGACAGGTAGTGGCGAGCAGTACTTC CSVARTGSGEQYF TRBJ2-7 TRBV29-1 TRBD1 .
TGTGCCAGCAGTTACTCGAGACAGACCTACGAGCAGTACTTC CASSYSRQTYEQYF TRBJ2-7 TRBV6-5 . .
TGTGCCAGCTGGGAACCGGGACTAGCGGGAGGCAATGAGCAGTTCTTC CASWEPGLAGGNEQFF TRBJ2-1 TRBV19 TRBD2 .